This entry features one TCR beta chain sequence. No antigen is known for it. The entry originates in a study of T cells in localized non-small cell lung cancer. Notes on the study in general: Sequencing was limited to one tumor region, leaving the possibility of heterogeneity open.

This table comes from immunoSEQ multiplex PCR, and its TCRdb copy is limited to in-frame clones, with some not included. The table shows under 35,000 clones, with approximately 88% occurring only once. CDR1 and CDR2 from the germline V gene are MNHNS and SASEGT. The CDR3 runs to 13 residues. Between the trimmed V and J ends, which lost 6 bases and 4 bases, there was a span of 12 bases. The chain has TRBV6-1 and TRBJ1-2; D is unclear. The input for sequencing was peripheral blood mononuclear cells, taken before any cancer treatment. The receptor was isolated from a woman aged 40-69 years with stage III lung adenocarcinoma. Written as DNA, the CDR3 is TGTGCCAGCAGAAGTACGTCCGTCTATGGCTACACCTTC. Protein sequence: CASRSTSVYGYTF.